These 18 T cell receptor beta chains were all obtained from the same sample, sequenced in a study of blood T cell repertoires in COVID-19. Data came from immunoSEQ multiplex PCR; TCRdb stores just in-frame clones and leaves some out. The sample records 75,000 to 80,000 clones, 70% to 90% being singletons. The sample comprised peripheral blood. Source of these receptors: a man aged 55 to 70 with COVID-19, enrolled during active disease.

This sequence joins TRBV6-5 and TRBJ2-7; 7 positions match TRBD2. Germline trimming cut 2 bases from V and 5 bases from J; bases unmatched to any gene: 6. The CDR3 is 14 amino acids. Germline V gene data show CDR1 as MNHEY and CDR2 as SVGAGI. The CDR3 sequence: CASSYRGGSHEQYF. Here the CDR3 DNA reads TGTGCCAGCAGTTACCGGGGAGGGTCCCACGAGCAGTACTTC.

The V gene is TRBV18, the J gene TRBJ2-1, with TRBD2 matching over 12 bases. The V gene's germline CDR1 is KGHSH and CDR2 LQKENI. The CDR3 length is 18 residues. The junction had 13 bases not matched to a gene; V was cut back by 5 bases and J by 5 bases. The CDR3 DNA is TGTGCCAGCTCATGGGCGGGAGGACTAGCGGGGACCAACAATGAGCAGTTCTTC. This codes for CASSWAGGLAGTNNEQFF.

Notes on this clone: Within the sample, other DNA sequences also encode this same CDR3. J is TRBJ2-7 and V is TRBV2, with TRBD2 matching over 13 bases. The V gene's germline CDR1 is SNHLY and CDR2 FYNNEI. Losses at the gene ends were 5 bases for V and 7 bases for J; bases not matched to a gene: 5. This CDR3 spans 14 amino acids. The CDR3 DNA sequence: TGTGCCAGCAGTCAAGGACTAGCGGGAGATGAGCAGTACTTC. This translates into CASSQGLAGDEQYF.

This rearrangement joins TRBV21-1 to TRBJ2-5; TRBD2, the D gene given by the table, was not confirmed from the DNA. TRBV21-1 is a known pseudogene. The CDR3 is made up of 18 amino acids. This CDR3 reads CASRRSLGPGLKQETQYF. The DNA of the CDR3 is TGTGCCAGCAGAAGGAGTTTAGGGCCGGGACTCAAACAAGAGACCCAGTACTTC.

This clone has just one count. The gene calls are TRBV6-5 and TRBJ1-1; D is unclear. The germline V gene has CDR1 MNHEY and CDR2 SVGAGI. This CDR3 has 13 residues. V was trimmed by 5 bases and J by 0 bases, leaving 7 bases between them. Written as DNA, the CDR3 is TGTGCCAGCAGTAAAACTCTGAACACTGAAGCTTTCTTT. Residues: CASSKTLNTEAFF.

This clone occurred once. The chain joins TRBV5-6 to TRBJ1-1; D uncertain. Trimming pared 5 bases from V and 5 bases from J, leaving 19 bases between. The CDR3 runs to 15 residues. Germline assignment: CDR1 SGHDT and CDR2 YYEEEE. The DNA of the CDR3 is TGTGCCAGCAGTTCAACCCCGGAGGGATATACTGAAGCTTTCTTT. Translating it yields CASSSTPEGYTEAFF. The whole variable domain, remainder taken from reference TRBV5-6 and TRBJ1-1, is DAGVTQSPTHLIKTRGQQVTLRCSPKSGHDTVSWYQQALGQGPQFIFQYYEEEERQRGNFPDRFSGHQFPNYSSELNVNALLLGDSALYLCASSSTPEGYTEAFFGQGTRLTVV.

This chain joins TRBV5-6 and TRBJ2-4; D is undetermined. The CDR3 is 14 amino acids. In germline, CDR1 is SGHDT, CDR2 YYEEEE. V gave up 6 bases and J gave up 0 bases, with 10 bases separating them. Here the CDR3 DNA reads TGTGCCAGCAACCCGTCAGGAGCCAAAAACATTCAGTACTTC. Translating gives CASNPSGAKNIQYF.

The V call is TRBV7-9, the J call TRBJ1-5, with 7 bases identical to TRBD1. V lost 5 bases to trimming and J lost 4 bases; unmatched junction nucleotides: 5. CDR1 is SEHNR and CDR2 is FQNEAQ in the germline V gene (reference sequence). The CDR3 sequence is 14 residues long. The CDR3, as DNA: TGTGCCAGCAGCCGCTGGGACAGAAATCAGCCCCAGCATTTT. This gives the protein CASSRWDRNQPQHF.

This chain joins TRBV11-3 and TRBJ2-5; D may be TRBD1 (5 bases). CDR1 and CDR2 (germline): SGHNT, YENEEA. Trimming removed 0 bases from V and 3 bases from J, with 5 bases in between. The CDR3 extends over 13 amino acids. The CDR3 loop is CASSLDREETQYF. The CDR3, as DNA: TGTGCCAGCAGCTTAGACAGGGAAGAGACCCAGTACTTC.

This chain joins TRBV2 and TRBJ1-5, with D hard to call. The CDR3 consists of 14 residues. V was trimmed by 8 bases and J by 2 bases, leaving 13 bases between them. CDR1 SNHLY and CDR2 FYNNEI come from the germline V gene. The DNA of the CDR3 is TGTGCCAGCGCCCAGAGCCAGGGCAATCAGCCCCAGCATTTT. Its translation is CASAQSQGNQPQHF.

The chain couples TRBV7-9 to TRBJ2-1; 7 bases match TRBD2. From germline, CDR1 is SEHNR and CDR2 FQNEAQ (reference sequence). The CDR3 length is 20 residues. V dropped 7 bases and J dropped 2; count of bases not matched to a gene: 23. The CDR3 DNA reads TGTGCCAGCACCCGGCGGCGGGTACCGGCTAGCGGACTCGCCTACAATGAGCAGTTCTTC. It is translated as CASTRRRVPASGLAYNEQFF.

This chain uses TRBV7-9 with TRBJ2-3, with D maybe TRBD2 (6 bases). Germline CDR1 is SEHNR and CDR2 is FQNEAQ (reference sequence). This CDR3 has 17 residues. V was trimmed by 2 bases and J by 5 bases, leaving 20 bases between them. The CDR3, as DNA: TGTGCCAGCAGCTTACATCCGGGGACTTCCGATCGAGATACGCAGTATTTT. Translation: CASSLHPGTSDRDTQYF.

The rearrangement uses TRBV6-5 and TRBJ1-1; possibly TRBD1 for D (5 bases). The CDR3 has 12 amino acids. Germline loops: CDR1 MNHEY, CDR2 SVGAGI. V shed 6 bases and J shed 2 bases, with 7 bases lying between them. CDR3 DNA: TGTGCCAGCAGGACAGCAAACACTGAAGCTTTCTTT. It translates to CASRTANTEAFF.

The chain combines TRBV5-1 with TRBJ2-1, with TRBD2 as a possible D gene (6 bases). Trimming stripped 0 bases from V and 4 bases from J, with 11 bases between. Germline CDR1 reads SGHRS; CDR2 reads YFSETQ. The CDR3 runs to 15 residues. In DNA form, the CDR3 reads TGCGCCAGCAGCTTGGTGGCTAGCGAGTACAATGAGCAGTTCTTC. This codes for CASSLVASEYNEQFF.

For the CDR3, the DNA is TGTGCCTCCAGGAGGTCCTATGGCTACACCTTC. It yields the protein CASRRSYGYTF. This chain uses TRBV30 with TRBJ1-2, with D unclear. There are 11 residues in the CDR3. Germline V CDR1 and CDR2: GTSNPN, SVGIG (reference sequence). V was trimmed by 7 bases and J by 4 bases, leaving 10 bases between them.

Only one count was recorded for this clone. This chain joins TRBV5-4 and TRBJ1-1, with 7 bases identical to TRBD1. This CDR3 region has 17 residues. The V gene end was trimmed by 0 bases and the J gene end by 0 bases; junction bases not matched to a gene: 8. From germline, CDR1 is SGHNT and CDR2 YYREEE (reference sequence). CDR3 protein: CASSLGLQGGMNTEAFF. The DNA of the CDR3 is TGTGCCAGCAGCTTGGGTTTGCAGGGGGGTATGAACACTGAAGCTTTCTTT.

In this sample, this clone turned up once. The rearrangement joins TRBV5-1 to TRBJ2-3; 10 bases map to TRBD2. In germline, CDR1 is SGHRS, CDR2 YFSETQ. Trimming at V came to 4 bases and at J to 8 bases, leaving 10 bases not matched to a gene. CDR3 length: 15 residues. CDR3 coding DNA: TGCGCCAGCAGCCCGGGGACTAGCGCCGGGAGTACGCAGTATTTT. Encoded protein: CASSPGTSAGSTQYF.

The genes are TRBV5-6 and TRBJ1-5; TRBD1 aligns across 7 bases. J gave up 7 bases and V 0 bases, and 4 bases lay outside the gene matches. This CDR3 is 14 amino acids long. Germline CDR1 is SGHDT and CDR2 is YYEEEE. The CDR3 protein is CASSLGRGRQPQHF. The CDR3 nucleotides are TGTGCCAGCAGCTTGGGAAGGGGGCGGCAGCCCCAGCATTTT.